This T cell receptor (beta chain) was captured by sequencing in a study of human T cells and chemical hapten exposure. The CDR3 extends over 13 amino acids. V was trimmed by 4 bases and J by 3 bases, leaving 3 bases between them. The V gene's germline CDR1 is KGHDR and CDR2 SFDVKD. TCRdb re-analysed the RACE reads in MiXCR, keeping a single row per CDR3 protein. The sample records around 200,000 distinct CDR3 sequences, more than 25% being singletons. Time point specified: pre-sensitization, week 0. Indicated treatment: therapeutic diphenylcyclopropenone sensitization with weekly scalp DPC. The chain couples TRBV24-1 to TRBJ2-6, with no clear D. Sequenced here: whole blood, sampled in connection with sensitization to the hapten diphenylcyclopropenone (DPC). This sequence was found in a woman in her 30s with alopecia areata. Some clones in this sample may be carry-over from other donors' samples. The CDR3 sequence: CATSEGGANVLTF. The CDR3, as DNA: TGTGCCACCAGTGAGGGTGGGGCCAACGTCCTGACTTTC.